These 7 T cell receptor beta chains came from one sample sequenced in a study of T cell changes during pregnancy in multiple sclerosis. Clones were sequenced by immunoSEQ multiplex PCR, and TCRdb holds only the in-frame ones, with some missing. The sample carries 45,000 to 50,000 clones, 92% recorded once. The specimen was CD4+ T cells from peripheral blood mononuclear cells, collected in the second trimester of pregnancy. The source is a female donor in good health, enrolled as a control in a pregnancy study.

The genes are TRBV5-1 and TRBJ2-1; 13 bases fit TRBD2. In germline, CDR1 is SGHRS, CDR2 YFSETQ. After removal of 3 bases from V and 4 bases from J, the junction contained 7 bases not matched to a gene. This CDR3 is built from 17 residues. The chain's CDR3 is CASSWAGLAGPYNEQFF. The CDR3 DNA is TGCGCCAGCAGCTGGGCGGGACTAGCGGGGCCTTACAATGAGCAGTTCTTC.

This clone appeared a few times. CDR3 bases: TGTGCCAGCAGCTTTGGGGGACAGGACTACAATGAGCAGTTCTTC. Translation: CASSFGGQDYNEQFF. This rearrangement joins TRBV7-6 to TRBJ2-1; 8 bases are shared with TRBD1. Trimming at V came to 3 bases and at J to 3 bases, leaving 4 bases not matched to a gene. This CDR3 is 15 amino acids long. CDR1 is SGHVS, CDR2 FNYEAQ, per germline.

This clone has more than one count but fewer than ten. CDR3 loop: CAWSRGRSTDTQYF. The CDR3 DNA reads TGTGCCTGGAGTCGAGGTCGAAGCACAGATACGCAGTATTTT. The chain carries TRBV30 and TRBJ2-3, with D unresolved. CDR3 length: 14 amino acids. V was cut by 2 bases and J by 0 bases, with 9 bases left in between. Per germline, CDR1 GTSNPN and CDR2 SVGIG (reference sequence).

This chain joins TRBV2 and TRBJ1-1, with TRBD1 identical over 10 bases. This CDR3 region has 18 residues. The trim removed 6 bases at V and 0 bases at J, leaving 13 bases unmatched. Germline V gene sequence: CDR1 SNHLY, CDR2 FYNNEI. CDR3 in amino acids: CASRARDRGNFMNTEAFF. The CDR3 DNA reads TGTGCCAGCAGAGCCCGGGACAGGGGAAACTTTATGAACACTGAAGCTTTCTTT.

V is TRBV2 and J is TRBJ2-4; D not certain. CDR1 and CDR2 from the germline V gene are SNHLY and FYNNEI. Trimming stripped 2 bases from V and 4 bases from J, with 9 bases between. The CDR3 runs 14 residues. Here the CDR3 reads CASSERLIKNIQYF. CDR3 DNA sequence: TGTGCCAGCAGTGAAAGACTGATTAAAAACATTCAGTACTTC.

V usage is TRBV6-1 and J usage is TRBJ2-3; 8 nucleotides agree with TRBD1. V shed 10 bases and J 5 bases; nucleotides not matched to a gene: 8. CDR1 and CDR2 from the germline V gene are MNHNS and SASEGT. The CDR3 length is 13 residues. This CDR3 is CATTQGALDTQYF. DNA of the CDR3: TGTGCCACTACTCAGGGGGCCCTAGATACGCAGTATTTT.

The chain carries TRBV9 and TRBJ2-1; 13 bases line up with TRBD2. Germline-derived CDR1 and CDR2 are SGDLS and YYNGEE. CDR3 length equals 18 residues. Unmatched junction bases numbered 10, after V lost 4 bases and J lost 3 bases. CDR3 DNA sequence: TGTGCCAGCAGCCCCAAGACTAGCGGGGGGTCGCTCTACAATGAGCAGTTCTTC. The encoded protein is CASSPKTSGGSLYNEQFF.